A single sample gave rise to the 26 T cell receptor beta chains below, sequenced in a study of siplizumab effects on memory and regulatory T cells. TCRdb's table, derived via immunoSEQ multiplex PCR, lists solely in-frame clones and lacks some. The profile shows nearly 85,000 clones, roughly 90% of them singletons. Input material: Tregs sorted from blood. These receptors were obtained from a human donor in good health.

The genes are TRBV5-4 and TRBJ1-1, with TRBD1 matching over 7 bases. V shed 2 bases, J shed 4 bases, and the junction held 2 bases outside the gene matches. From germline, CDR1 is SGHNT and CDR2 YYREEE (reference sequence). This CDR3 is built from 13 residues. CDR3 loop: CASSFAGGTEAFF. DNA of the CDR3: TGTGCCAGCAGCTTTGCAGGGGGCACTGAAGCTTTCTTT. Full variable domain (remainder filled in from reference TRBV5-4 and TRBJ1-1): ETGVTQSPTHLIKTRGQQVTLRCSSQSGHNTVSWYQQALGQGPQFIFQYYREEENGRGNFPPRFSGLQFPNYSSELNVNALELDDSALYLCASSFAGGTEAFFGQGTRLTVV.

The V gene is TRBV5-1, the J gene TRBJ2-3; maybe TRBD2 (7 bases). This CDR3 contains 16 residues. The ends were cut back, 4 bases at V and 0 bases at J, with 15 bases in the middle. Per germline, CDR1 SGHRS and CDR2 YFSETQ. CDR3 nucleotide sequence: TGCGCCAGCAGCGGGGGGGCAGGGCCTAGCACAGATACGCAGTATTTT. It is translated as CASSGGAGPSTDTQYF. The whole variable domain, filled in from reference TRBV5-1 and TRBJ2-3, reads KAGVTQTPRYLIKTRGQQVTLSCSPISGHRSVSWYQQTPGQGLQFLFEYFSETQRNKGNFPGRFSGRQFSNSRSEMNVSTLELGDSALYLCASSGGAGPSTDTQYFGPGTRLTVL.

The gene calls are TRBV7-2 and TRBJ2-5; 9 nucleotides line up with TRBD2. CDR1 and CDR2 from the germline V gene are SGHTA and FQGNSA. V lost 3 bases to trimming and J lost 5 bases; unmatched junction nucleotides: 10. This CDR3 is 16 amino acids long. The CDR3 nucleotides are TGTGCCAGCAGCTTCGGACTAGCGAGTTTCCGGGAGACCCAGTACTTC. It yields the protein CASSFGLASFRETQYF.

The genes are TRBV4-1 and TRBJ1-4; no clear D. The CDR3 is 11 residues long. CDR1 is MGHRA, CDR2 YSYEKL, per germline. Trimming cost V 1 base and J 8 bases, with 2 bases left between them. CDR3 in DNA: TGCGCCAGCAGCCAAGGGGAAAAACTGTTTTTT. It translates to CASSQGEKLFF.

The rearrangement joins TRBV29-1 to TRBJ2-7; D perhaps matches TRBD2 (5 bases). Germline V lookup: CDR1 SQVTM, CDR2 ANQGSEA. The CDR3 extends over 12 amino acids. V shed 2 bases and J shed 4 bases, with 9 bases lying between them. The CDR3: CSVEKEAYEQYF. DNA for the CDR3: TGCAGCGTTGAAAAGGAGGCTTACGAGCAGTACTTC.

J is TRBJ2-2 and V is TRBV6-4; 11 nucleotides line up with TRBD2. The CDR3 runs to 19 residues. Germline CDR1 and CDR2: MRHNA and SNTAGT. V lost 4 bases and J lost 5; bases outside the gene matches: 15. This CDR3 reads CASSVASGGPSGGTGELFF. The CDR3 DNA reads TGTGCCAGCAGTGTAGCTAGCGGGGGGCCCAGCGGGGGTACCGGGGAGCTGTTTTTT.

On this clone: The sample contains more than one DNA sequence encoding this CDR3. This chain joins TRBV11-2 and TRBJ2-5; no definite D call. Germline-derived CDR1 and CDR2 are SGHAT and FQNNGV. The CDR3 spans 11 residues. Deletions cut 3 bases from V and 4 bases from J, with 3 bases between. The CDR3 sequence is CASSLGETQYF. The CDR3 DNA sequence: TGTGCCAGCAGCTTGGGAGAGACCCAGTACTTC. The full variable domain, in which reference TRBV11-2 and TRBJ2-5 provide the parts outside the CDR3, is EAGVAQSPRYKIIEKRQSVAFWCNPISGHATLYWYQQILGQGPKLLIQFQNNGVVDDSQLPKDRFSAERLKGVDSTLKIQPAKLEDSAVYLCASSLGETQYFGPGTRLLVL.

The chain recombines TRBV19 with TRBJ1-1; no definite D call. CDR1 is LNHDA and CDR2 is SQIVND in the germline V gene (reference sequence). The ends were cut back, 5 bases at V and 8 bases at J, with 12 bases in the middle. The CDR3 sequence is 12 residues long. CDR3 bases: TGTGCCAGTAGTCGTGTCGGATTAGAAGCTTTCTTT. The encoded protein is CASSRVGLEAFF. The full variable domain, its missing parts supplied by reference TRBV19 and TRBJ1-1, is DGGITQSPKYLFRKEGQNVTLSCEQNLNHDAMYWYRQDPGQGLRLIYYSQIVNDFQKGDIAEGYSVSREKKESFPLTVTSAQKNPTAFYLCASSRVGLEAFFGQGTRLTVV.

The rearrangement links TRBV7-6 to TRBJ2-1, with 7 nucleotides matching TRBD2. Losses at the gene ends were 8 bases for V and 2 bases for J; bases not matched to a gene: 9. The CDR3 spans 15 residues. CDR1 and CDR2 from the germline V gene are SGHVS and FNYEAQ. The CDR3 nucleotides read TGTGCCAGCTCCTACCAGCGGGGCCCCTACAATGAGCAGTTCTTC. Amino acids: CASSYQRGPYNEQFF.

The V call is TRBV5-4, the J call TRBJ2-7; 8 bases match TRBD1. Germline CDR1 reads SGHNT; CDR2 reads YYREEE (reference sequence). Unmatched junction bases numbered 2, after V lost 2 bases and J lost 4 bases. CDR3 length: 13 residues. The CDR3 sequence is CASSFGDRYEQYF. CDR3 coding DNA: TGTGCCAGCAGCTTCGGGGACAGGTACGAGCAGTACTTC.

The genes are TRBV19 and TRBJ1-1, with 8 bases fitting TRBD1. This CDR3 has 14 amino acids. The ends lost 8 bases at V and 0 bases at J; junction bases unmatched: 5. Germline assignment: CDR1 LNHDA and CDR2 SQIVND (reference sequence). CDR3 nucleotides: TGTGCCAGTGTAGGGGACAGGATGAACACTGAAGCTTTCTTT. It translates to CASVGDRMNTEAFF. Filled out from reference TRBV19 and TRBJ1-1, the complete variable domain reads DGGITQSPKYLFRKEGQNVTLSCEQNLNHDAMYWYRQDPGQGLRLIYYSQIVNDFQKGDIAEGYSVSREKKESFPLTVTSAQKNPTAFYLCASVGDRMNTEAFFGQGTRLTVV.

The rearrangement joins TRBV18 to TRBJ2-7, with D possibly matching TRBD2 (5 bases). The germline V and J ends were trimmed by 0 bases and 2 bases, with 14 bases remaining between them. The CDR3 length is 16 residues. Per germline, CDR1 KGHSH and CDR2 LQKENI. DNA of the CDR3: TGTGCCAGCTCACCACCGTTGCAGGACTTCCCCTACGAGCAGTACTTC. Amino acids: CASSPPLQDFPYEQYF.

The J gene is TRBJ2-3, the V gene TRBV28, with D unclear. V was pared by 2 bases and J by 6 bases, with 6 bases between. Germline V gene data show CDR1 as MDHEN and CDR2 as SYDVKM. The CDR3 is made up of 12 amino acids. Written as DNA, the CDR3 is TGTGCCAGCAGTTTAGGCCGGGATACGCAGTATTTT. It translates to CASSLGRDTQYF.

This clone appeared once. The rearrangement uses TRBV4-1 and TRBJ1-4, with TRBD1 identical over 10 bases. Germline V CDR1 and CDR2: MGHRA, YSYEKL. The CDR3 extends over 17 amino acids. The V segment lost 1 base and the J segment 5 bases; nucleotides outside the gene matches: 7. The CDR3, as DNA: TGCGCCAGCAGCCAAGCCGGACAGGGGGTCCTAAATGAAAAACTGTTTTTT. It is translated as CASSQAGQGVLNEKLFF.

This chain joins TRBV19 and TRBJ1-2, with D perhaps TRBD1 (5 bases). From germline, CDR1 is LNHDA and CDR2 SQIVND (reference sequence). The CDR3 totals 13 residues. Trimming took off 6 bases at V and 4 bases at J, with 12 bases between the two ends. CDR3 protein: CASSRDLGYGYTF. The CDR3 region has the DNA TGTGCCAGTAGCCGGGACTTAGGCTATGGCTACACCTTC.

This clone was found a few times. The chain employs TRBV5-1 and TRBJ1-1, with D tentatively TRBD1 (6 bases). The V end was cut by 2 bases, the J end by 0 bases, with 11 bases between. Germline assignment: CDR1 SGHRS and CDR2 YFSETQ. This CDR3 has 15 residues. The CDR3 DNA is TGCGCCAGCAGCTTCGTAACAGGGCTGAACACTGAAGCTTTCTTT. Protein: CASSFVTGLNTEAFF.

The rearrangement joins TRBV5-4 to TRBJ2-1, with TRBD1 matching over 7 bases. The J segment lost 0 bases and the V segment lost 2 bases, leaving 2 bases of the junction unmatched. The CDR3 loop spans 15 amino acids. Germline V gene sequence: CDR1 SGHNT, CDR2 YYREEE (reference sequence). The CDR3 region is CASSLDRVSYNEQFF. CDR3 nucleotide sequence: TGTGCCAGCAGCTTAGACAGGGTCTCCTACAATGAGCAGTTCTTC.

The chain carries TRBV11-1 and TRBJ2-3, with 9 bases identical to TRBD1. CDR1 is SGHAT and CDR2 is FQDESV in the germline V gene (reference sequence). The V and J ends lost 5 bases and 7 bases, in that order; junction bases with no gene match: 7. The CDR3 is 14 residues long. The CDR3 spells CASSRDRDSNTQYF. The CDR3 DNA is TGTGCCAGCAGCCGGGACAGGGATTCAAATACGCAGTATTTT.

The chain is built from TRBV25-1 and TRBJ1-6; 7 bases line up with TRBD1. Germline loops: CDR1 MGHDK, CDR2 SYGVNS. V trimming: 3 bases; J trimming: 7 bases; junction bases outside the gene matches: 6. This CDR3 region has 15 residues. This CDR3 is CASSDSGGGNSPLHF. CDR3 coding DNA: TGTGCCAGCAGTGATTCAGGGGGTGGGAATTCACCCCTCCACTTT.

The chain employs TRBV7-2 and TRBJ2-7, with D hard to call. The germline gives CDR1 SGHTA, CDR2 FQGNSA. The CDR3 extends over 13 amino acids. V was pared by 1 base and J by 4 bases, with 8 bases between. The CDR3 loop is CASSLDTVYEQYF. The CDR3 region has the DNA TGTGCCAGCAGCTTAGACACAGTTTACGAGCAGTACTTC.

V is TRBV9 and J is TRBJ2-4; 8 bases agree with TRBD1. This CDR3 region has 14 residues. V trimming: 2 bases; J trimming: 8 bases; junction bases outside the gene matches: 6. The germline CDR1 and CDR2 sequences are SGDLS and YYNGEE. The CDR3 spells CASSVRDRMDIQYF. The CDR3 nucleotides are TGTGCCAGCAGCGTCCGGGACAGGATGGACATTCAGTACTTC.

The rearrangement links TRBV12-5 to TRBJ1-1; a weak D match, TRBD1 (6 bases). The germline gives CDR1 LGHNT, CDR2 FRNRAP. The CDR3 covers 15 residues. The V end lost 3 bases, the J end lost 3 bases, and 14 bases lay between the germline ends. As DNA, the CDR3 is TGTGCTAGTGGTTTCACTACAGGGTCGTACACTGAAGCTTTCTTT. This translates into CASGFTTGSYTEAFF.

V is TRBV10-3 and J is TRBJ1-2, with no clear D. The CDR3 is made up of 14 amino acids. Looked up from germline, CDR1 is ENHRY and CDR2 is SYGVKD. V was clipped by 4 bases and J by 2 bases, with 11 bases between them. For the CDR3, the DNA is TGTGCCATCAGTGGCAGTCTCTTAAACTATGGCTACACCTTC. Amino acids: CAISGSLLNYGYTF.

This chain joins TRBV7-2 and TRBJ2-7; 10 nucleotides agree with TRBD2. The V and J ends lost 2 bases and 0 bases, in that order; junction bases with no gene match: 10. CDR3 length equals 18 residues. Germline V gives CDR1 SGHTA, CDR2 FQGNSA. CDR3: CASSLRPASGGNSYEQYF. CDR3 nucleotide sequence: TGTGCCAGCAGCTTAAGGCCGGCTAGCGGGGGAAACTCCTACGAGCAGTACTTC.

The chain joins TRBV6-5 to TRBJ1-1; D gene uncertain. Between the trimmed V and J ends, which lost 6 bases and 1 base, there was a span of 6 bases. The CDR3 totals 12 residues. Germline CDR1 is MNHEY and CDR2 is SVGAGI. The CDR3, as DNA: TGTGCCAGCAGGTATCAGAACACTGAAGCTTTCTTT. Residues: CASRYQNTEAFF.

The CDR3 sequence is CASETQVQPQHF. The CDR3 DNA reads as TGTGCCAGCGAAACACAGGTTCAGCCCCAGCATTTT. The chain carries TRBV27 and TRBJ1-5, with D perhaps TRBD1 (5 bases). The germline V gene encodes CDR1 MNHEY and CDR2 SMNVEV (reference sequence). V shed 8 bases and J shed 6 bases, with 11 bases lying between them. This CDR3 comprises 12 residues.